This TCR beta chain came from a study of glioma-infiltrating T cells. The CDR3 is 15 amino acids. The J segment lost 4 bases and the V segment lost 1 base, leaving 6 bases of the junction unmatched. Germline V gene data show CDR1 as LGHDT and CDR2 as YNNKEL (reference sequence). In its sample, this clonotype was seen a few times. Its antigen is unknown. Just one base apart from a much larger clone, this may be a read error. The iRepertoire nested amplicon-rescue multiplex PCR amplified TCR alpha and beta CDR3s from RNA. For one-step reverse transcription and amplification, about 90-450 ng of tissue mRNA or PBMC total RNA was used. TCRdb fed the multiplex PCR reads into MiXCR, producing one record per CDR3 protein. Counted here are about 20,000 distinct CDR3 sequences, approximately 25% occurring once; the ten biggest clones make up about an eighth. General observations from the study: CDR3 overlap between tissue and blood was very small. Above-expected tissue-blood divergence occurred in all gliomas, most in low-grade ones.

The chain carries TRBV3-1 and TRBJ2-5; 7 positions agree with TRBD2. The receptor comes from a human donor with low-grade glioma or glioblastoma, undergoing nonglioma brain surgery, or in good health (not recorded which). The sequenced sample consisted of glioma tissue, nonneoplastic brain tissue, or PBMCs (not recorded which). CDR3 loop: CASSQVTSRLETQYF. CDR3 nucleotides: TGTGCCAGCAGCCAAGTGACTAGCAGATTAGAGACCCAGTACTTC.